This TCR beta chain was sequenced during a study of early T cells in non-severe SARS-CoV-2 infection. Study-wide context: Investigators sequenced bulk RNA drawn from unsorted whole blood, and chains remained unpaired.

General study findings and limits: VDJdb-based matching was biased toward anti-spike CD8 responses and missed private and CD4 specificities.

The CDR3 contains 14 residues. V lost 5 bases to trimming and J lost 7 bases, with 18 bases between them. Germline CDR1 and CDR2: SGHRS and YFSETQ. At least ten counts were recorded for this clonotype. The antigen is unknown. As part of library construction, unique molecular identifiers were attached to individual cDNA molecules. MiXCR, applied by TCRdb to the 5' RACE reads, yields one record per CDR3 protein. The data hold about 50,000 distinct CDR3 sequences, with around 9.6% observed a single time. The gene calls are TRBV5-1 and TRBJ1-1; D possibly corresponds to TRBD1 (6 bases). Sequences were derived from whole blood, sampled at baseline. This TCR came from an adult who was a healthcare worker with PCR-confirmed SARS-CoV-2 infection or an uninfected control (not recorded which). The CDR3 reads CASRGTGARSEAFF. The CDR3 DNA follows: TGCGCCAGCAGAGGGACGGGGGCGCGTAGTGAAGCTTTCTTT.